The 22 T cell receptor beta chains in this list originate from one sample, sequenced in a study of T cells expressing NK-cell markers. With the 5' RACE reads reprocessed, TCRdb shows one record per CDR3 protein and no DNA. Here the sample table reports approximately 550,000 distinct CDR3 sequences. The sequencing input was blood T cells: a sorted CD56 or NKG2C T cell subset, CD4+ or CD8+ T cells, or bulk PBMC T cells (not recorded which). The receptor set was obtained from a man between 18 and 35 years old in good health.

J is TRBJ2-3 and V is TRBV28; TCRdb's D call of TRBD2 is untestable without DNA. This CDR3 is 15 amino acids long. Germline V gene lookup returns CDR1 MDHEN and CDR2 SYDVKM. CDR3 region: CASSKPRDSIYTQYF.

The chain employs TRBV20-1 and TRBJ2-4; TCRdb designates TRBD2, a call that cannot be tested without DNA. Looked up from germline, CDR1 is DFQATT and CDR2 is SNEGSKA (reference sequence). The CDR3 runs 17 residues. The CDR3 sequence: CSARDPWASLAKNIQYF.

The rearrangement uses TRBV5-5 and TRBJ2-3; TCRdb designates TRBD2, a call that cannot be tested without DNA. CDR1 and CDR2 from the germline V gene are SGHKS and YYEKEE (reference sequence). The CDR3 extends over 14 amino acids. CDR3: CASSLGTSPDTQYF.

The chain couples TRBV19 to TRBJ2-1; TCRdb names TRBD1, which stays unverified in the absence of DNA. CDR3 length equals 14 residues. In germline, CDR1 is LNHDA, CDR2 SQIVND (reference sequence). CDR3 sequence reads: CASMGGRLPGEQFF.

The rearrangement uses TRBV2 and TRBJ2-1. Germline CDR1 SNHLY, CDR2 FYNNEI. This CDR3 is 12 amino acids long. CDR3 sequence: CASSSNQPEQFF.

The chain carries TRBV5-4 and TRBJ2-1; the D gene TCRdb calls, TRBD1, cannot be checked with no DNA. The CDR3 covers 16 residues. The germline CDR1 and CDR2 sequences are SGHNT and YYREEE (reference sequence). CDR3 sequence reads: CASSLKDGTGVNEQFF.

This chain uses TRBV20-1 with TRBJ2-2; TCRdb's assignment of TRBD2 cannot be checked, as there is no DNA. CDR1 DFQATT and CDR2 SNEGSKA come from the germline V gene (reference sequence). The CDR3 has 15 amino acids. The CDR3 is CSARPSGLFTGELFF.

This chain links TRBV20-1 with TRBJ1-6. Germline V gene data show CDR1 as DFQATT and CDR2 as SNEGSKA (reference sequence). The CDR3 covers 15 residues. CDR3 sequence reads: CSARRDPSPSSPLHF.

The CDR3 here is CASTHGGGYGYTF. The chain joins TRBV6-2 or TRBV6-3 to TRBJ1-2. Germline V gives CDR1 MNHEY, CDR2 SVGEGT. The CDR3 loop spans 13 amino acids.

The chain is built from TRBV27 and TRBJ2-3. Germline V gives CDR1 MNHEY, CDR2 SMNVEV (reference sequence). The CDR3 loop spans 15 amino acids. CDR3 region: CASSLFFGSTDTQYF.

The V gene is TRBV28, the J gene TRBJ1-4; absent DNA, TCRdb's TRBD1 call cannot be checked. Germline V gene sequence: CDR1 MDHEN, CDR2 SYDVKM. This CDR3 region has 12 residues. The CDR3 sequence: CASTGFNEKLFF.

The gene calls are TRBV5-1 and TRBJ1-6; TCRdb's D call of TRBD1 is untestable without DNA. The CDR3 extends over 19 amino acids. Germline CDR1 and CDR2: SGHRS and YFSETQ. The CDR3 region is CASSLRPGQSVSWDSPLHF.

The chain couples TRBV4-1 to TRBJ2-1; TCRdb's D call of TRBD2 is untestable without DNA. The germline gives CDR1 MGHRA, CDR2 YSYEKL. The CDR3 consists of 15 residues. The CDR3 protein is CASSQGGGGRNEQFF.

V gene TRBV5-1 combines with J gene TRBJ2-3; TCRdb names TRBD2, which stays unverified in the absence of DNA. The CDR3 loop spans 16 amino acids. Per the germline V gene, CDR1 is SGHRS and CDR2 is YFSETQ. The chain's CDR3 is CASSSGPTRRTDTQYF.

The gene calls are TRBV12-3 or TRBV12-4 and TRBJ2-1; the D gene TCRdb calls, TRBD2, cannot be checked with no DNA. This CDR3 spans 14 amino acids. CDR3 amino acids: CASSGGRVNNEQFF.

J is TRBJ1-2 and V is TRBV3-1. The CDR3 contains 12 residues. Germline V gene lookup returns CDR1 LGHDT and CDR2 YNNKEL (reference sequence). The CDR3 loop is CASSQDRNGYTF.

V gene TRBV2 combines with J gene TRBJ2-3; TCRdb names TRBD1, which stays unverified in the absence of DNA. The CDR3 covers 14 residues. CDR1 is SNHLY, CDR2 FYNNEI, per germline. CDR3 region: CASSPGQGVDTQYF. Filled out from reference TRBV2 and TRBJ2-3, the complete variable domain reads EPEVTQTPSHQVTQMGQEVILRCVPISNHLYFYWYRQILGQKVEFLVSFYNNEISEKSEIFDDQFSVERPDGSNFTLKIRSTKLEDSAMYFCASSPGQGVDTQYFGPGTRLTVL.

The chain has TRBV7-2 and TRBJ2-1; TCRdb picks TRBD2, but there is no DNA to check that call. The CDR3 extends over 14 amino acids. The germline V gene has CDR1 SGHTA and CDR2 FQGNSA. The CDR3 sequence: CASSLAGIRLEQFF.

The chain is built from TRBV30 and TRBJ2-2; without DNA, the TCRdb call of TRBD1 cannot be checked. The CDR3 contains 13 residues. Germline CDR1 reads GTSNPN; CDR2 reads SVGIG (reference sequence). CDR3 loop: CAWMGQSTGELFF.

The chain is built from TRBV11-2 and TRBJ1-1. Germline V gives CDR1 SGHAT, CDR2 FQNNGV. The length of the CDR3 is 14 residues. CDR3 region: CASSSRLGNTEAFF.

J is TRBJ1-1 and V is TRBV5-1; TCRdb proposes TRBD1, but this gene call is untestable without DNA. From germline, CDR1 is SGHRS and CDR2 YFSETQ. The CDR3 covers 14 residues. The CDR3 protein is CASSTGHPSTEAFF.

The rearrangement uses TRBV29-1 and TRBJ2-2; TCRdb designates TRBD1, a call that cannot be tested without DNA. The CDR3 runs to 15 residues. Germline V gives CDR1 SQVTM, CDR2 ANQGSEA. CDR3 amino acids: CSVAPGTGSTGELFF.